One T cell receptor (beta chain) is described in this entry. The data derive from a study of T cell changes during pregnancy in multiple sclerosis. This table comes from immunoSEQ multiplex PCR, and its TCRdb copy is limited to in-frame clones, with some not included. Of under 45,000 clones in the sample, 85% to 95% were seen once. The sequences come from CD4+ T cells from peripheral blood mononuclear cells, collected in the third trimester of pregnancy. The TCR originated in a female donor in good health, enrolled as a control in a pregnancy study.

CDR3 DNA sequence: TGTGCCAGCTCACCACCTAGCGGGGCTACCTACGAGCAGTACTTC. As protein: CASSPPSGATYEQYF. V and J are TRBV18 and TRBJ2-7; 8 positions agree with TRBD2. CDR1 is KGHSH and CDR2 is LQKENI in the germline V gene. This CDR3 has 15 amino acids. V shed 0 bases, J shed 2 bases, and the junction held 3 bases outside the gene matches.